This is a list of T cell receptor beta chains from one sample in a study of T cells in Graves' hyperthyroidism and ophthalmopathy. Each CDR3 protein is one row after TCRdb ran MiXCR on the multiplex PCR reads. The data contain 270,000 or so distinct CDR3 sequences, over 12% of them singletons. The sample comprised blood. These TCRs come from a woman aged 45-65 years with Graves' hyperthyroidism that later progressed to Graves' ophthalmopathy. Each CDR3 is given with its conserved first and last residue. The order of the fields is J gene, D gene, V gene, clone size, CDR3 protein, CDR3 DNA. A D gene is named only where the DNA matches it firmly. Clone size, where shown, is once, few, many, or a class for clones that have expanded.

J gene: TRBJ2-5; D gene: NA; V gene: TRBV2; clone size: NA; CDR3 protein: CASRGDRETQYF; CDR3 DNA: TGTGCCAGCCGTGGGGATCGAGAGACCCAGTACTTC
J gene: TRBJ1-1; D gene: NA; V gene: TRBV11-2; clone size: many; CDR3 protein: CASSPSAGDTEAFF; CDR3 DNA: TGTGCCAGCAGCCCCAGCGCCGGGGACACTGAAGCTTTCTTT
J gene: TRBJ2-1; D gene: TRBD2; V gene: TRBV20-1; clone size: many; CDR3 protein: CSARTSGSRFGYNEQFF; CDR3 DNA: TGCAGTGCCAGGACTAGCGGGAGTCGCTTCGGCTACAATGAGCAGTTCTTC
J gene: TRBJ2-1; D gene: NA; V gene: TRBV5-5; clone size: NA; CDR3 protein: CASSSHVGDDEQFF; CDR3 DNA: TGTGCCAGCAGCTCCCACGTCGGGGACGATGAGCAGTTCTTC
J gene: TRBJ2-2; D gene: TRBD1; V gene: TRBV20-1; clone size: many; CDR3 protein: CSARARTGPGTGELFF; CDR3 DNA: TGCAGTGCTAGAGCCCGGACAGGGCCGGGGACCGGGGAGCTGTTTTTT
J gene: TRBJ1-1; D gene: NA; V gene: TRBV28; clone size: many; CDR3 protein: CASRTGPRWEAFF; CDR3 DNA: TGTGCCAGCAGGACGGGGCCCCGATGGGAAGCTTTCTTT
J gene: TRBJ2-7; D gene: TRBD1; V gene: TRBV5-8; clone size: many; CDR3 protein: CARPGQGGYEQYF; CDR3 DNA: TGTGCCAGACCGGGACAGGGGGGATACGAGCAGTACTTC
J gene: TRBJ2-1; D gene: TRBD2; V gene: TRBV10-2; clone size: NA; CDR3 protein: CASAGGNNEQFF; CDR3 DNA: TGCGCCAGCGCGGGAGGTAACAATGAGCAGTTCTTC
J gene: TRBJ2-1; D gene: TRBD2; V gene: TRBV20-1; clone size: many; CDR3 protein: CSARTYGTSANNEQFF; CDR3 DNA: TGCAGTGCTAGAACCTACGGGACTAGCGCGAACAATGAGCAGTTCTTC
J gene: TRBJ2-7; D gene: TRBD1; V gene: TRBV12-3/TRBV12-4; clone size: many; CDR3 protein: CASSYGQGTAYEQYF; CDR3 DNA: TGTGCCAGCAGTTACGGACAGGGCACCGCTTACGAGCAGTACTTC
J gene: TRBJ2-7; D gene: NA; V gene: TRBV28; clone size: NA; CDR3 protein: CASSRGARYEQYF; CDR3 DNA: TGTGCCAGCAGCCGGGGGGCGCGTTACGAGCAGTACTTC
J gene: TRBJ2-5; D gene: NA; V gene: TRBV3-1; clone size: many; CDR3 protein: CASSQNQRQETQYF; CDR3 DNA: TGTGCCAGCAGCCAAAATCAGAGGCAAGAGACCCAGTACTTC
J gene: TRBJ2-5; D gene: TRBD1; V gene: TRBV20-1; clone size: many; CDR3 protein: CSARDRVGETQYF; CDR3 DNA: TGCAGTGCCCGGGACAGGGTGGGGGAGACCCAGTACTTC
J gene: TRBJ1-1; D gene: NA; V gene: TRBV5-4; clone size: NA; CDR3 protein: CASSLVMNTEAFF; CDR3 DNA: TGTGCCAGCAGCTTGGTTATGAACACTGAAGCTTTCTTT
J gene: TRBJ1-5; D gene: NA; V gene: TRBV4-2; clone size: NA; CDR3 protein: CASSQVGGLLDQPQHF; CDR3 DNA: TGTGCCAGCAGCCAAGTCGGTGGACTTTTGGATCAGCCCCAGCATTTT
J gene: TRBJ1-2; D gene: NA; V gene: TRBV28; clone size: many; CDR3 protein: CASSLTLLGISLRYGYTF; CDR3 DNA: TGTGCCAGCAGTTTAACCCTCCTTGGCATCTCCCTTCGCTATGGCTACACCTTC
J gene: TRBJ2-7; D gene: TRBD2; V gene: TRBV30; clone size: many; CDR3 protein: CAWSVLGTSGYYEQYF; CDR3 DNA: TGTGCCTGGAGTGTGCTCGGGACTAGCGGCTACTACGAGCAGTACTTC
J gene: TRBJ2-2; D gene: NA; V gene: TRBV7-9; clone size: many; CDR3 protein: CASSLKVANTGELFF; CDR3 DNA: TGTGCCAGCAGCTTAAAGGTCGCGAACACCGGGGAGCTGTTTTTT
J gene: TRBJ1-1; D gene: NA; V gene: TRBV4-1; clone size: NA; CDR3 protein: CASSKGFESTEAFF; CDR3 DNA: TGCGCCAGCAGTAAAGGGTTCGAGAGCACTGAAGCTTTCTTT